This TCR beta chain derives from a study of cytomegalovirus exposure and HLA in healthy donors. The study's findings and limits: Rarity marked most TCR sequences, yet some public TCRs occurred in many donors.

PCR was performed using 60 Vbeta and 13 Jbeta primers. TCRdb keeps only in-frame clones here, not all; method: immunoSEQ multiplex PCR. This sample lists fewer than 100,000 clones; its ten largest clones have less than 0.65%. In germline, CDR1 is SEHNR, CDR2 FQNEAQ (reference sequence). The V and J ends lost 1 base and 3 bases respectively, with 16 bases between them. This CDR3 has 16 amino acids. Remarks on this clone: Its antigen remains unknown.

The sequenced sample was PBMCs. The TCR sequence derives from a man aged 45-60 years in good health and CMV-seronegative. The rearrangement links TRBV7-9 to TRBJ2-7; a possible D gene is TRBD1 (5 bases). The CDR3 sequence is CASSLDDRPIYYEQYF. The CDR3 DNA reads TGTGCCAGCAGCTTAGACGACAGACCTATTTACTACGAGCAGTACTTC.